The text below deals with one T cell receptor (beta chain). Repertoires were generated with immunoSEQ multiplex PCR, while TCRdb's copy carries only in-frame clones and drops some. This sample has about 490,000 clones, with roughly 80% found just once. This CDR3 contains 12 residues. Per the germline V gene, CDR1 is GTSNPN and CDR2 is SVGIG (reference sequence). The V end lost 7 bases, the J end lost 7 bases, and 16 bases lay between the germline ends. The source of the sample is a study of shared clonotypes between healthy human individuals. The receptor's source is a woman aged 40 to 50 in good health. Some clones in this sample may be carry-over from other donors' samples. This sequence joins TRBV30 and TRBJ2-5; D possibly corresponds to TRBD2 (5 bases). The sequencing sample was made of PBMCs. The CDR3 spells CASSWRVGTQYF. The CDR3 DNA reads as TGTGCCTCGAGCTGGCGGGTCGGGACCCAGTACTTC.